The clone carrying this T cell receptor (beta chain) showed up just a few times. The antigen is unknown. Profiling relied on immunoSEQ multiplex PCR, and the TCRdb table lists in-frame clones only, not all of them. The repertoire has around 37,000 clones, 80% to 95% of them found once; the top ten carry 18%. As to time point: baseline, week 1 (first vaccination visit). This sample's treatment: pre-vaccination baseline after standard-of-care therapy. The donors had new WHO grade 3 or 4 astrocytomas; these were IDH1-mutant and ATRX-lost. These data originate in a study of a mutant IDH1 vaccine in newly diagnosed glioma. For the study at large: Therapy received beforehand was radiotherapy, temozolomide, or both, with most patients given both. Study results and caveats: The study observed vaccine-induced immune responses in 90% to 95% of patients.

The CDR3 is made up of 14 amino acids. V trimming: 4 bases; J trimming: 5 bases; junction bases outside the gene matches: 8. CDR1 is LNHDA and CDR2 is SQIVND in the germline V gene (reference sequence). Specimen: PBMCs, collected from a glioma patient treated with radiotherapy, temozolomide or both. The genes are TRBV19 and TRBJ2-7; 7 bases match TRBD1. This clonotype originated in a man in his late teens or twenties with glioma. The CDR3 spells CASSTATGINEQYF. CDR3 DNA: TGTGCCAGTAGTACCGCGACAGGGATCAACGAGCAGTACTTC.